This T cell receptor (beta chain) was profiled in a study of CXCR3-negative and CXCR3-positive naive CD8 T cells. Overall study findings and caveats: CXCR3 expression partially decreased after cryopreservation; most assays used fresh PBMCs. When CXCR3-positive naive cells were set against CXCR3-negative naive cells, the former had more hydrophobic TRB CDR3s. Comparably high diversity marked both naive subsets, whereas memory CD8+ cells had much lower diversity.

As to this clonotype: Its specificity is not known.

The CDR3 spans 15 residues. TRB cDNA libraries were made by UMI-labeled 5' RACE. TCRdb re-called the 5' RACE reads and gives one entry per CDR3 protein, without DNA. The sample's table shows 40,000 to 50,000 distinct CDR3 sequences. Sequenced material: naive CXCR3- CD8+ T cells from blood. Described subset: CD45RO-CCR7+CD27+CD95- naive CD8+ T cells lacking CXCR3 (TNR3-). This chain uses TRBV21-1 with TRBJ1-6; TCRdb outputs TRBD1, but without DNA this stays unchecked. TRBV21-1 is a listed pseudogene. The sequence derives from a human donor in good health. Some clones in this sample may be carry-over from other donors' samples. This CDR3 reads CASSKADRHNSPLHF.